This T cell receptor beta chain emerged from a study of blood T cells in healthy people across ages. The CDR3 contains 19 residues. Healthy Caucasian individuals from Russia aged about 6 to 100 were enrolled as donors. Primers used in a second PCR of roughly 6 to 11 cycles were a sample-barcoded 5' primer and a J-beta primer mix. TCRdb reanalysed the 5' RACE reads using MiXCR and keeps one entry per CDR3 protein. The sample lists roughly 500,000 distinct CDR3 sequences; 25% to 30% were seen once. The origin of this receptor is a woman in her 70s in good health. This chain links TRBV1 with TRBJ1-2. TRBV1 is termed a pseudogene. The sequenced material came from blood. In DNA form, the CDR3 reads TGCCAGCAGCGTTTCCTTCCCCGGGACGGCCCACTCGCTGGGATTCGCTACACCTTC. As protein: CQQRFLPRDGPLAGIRYTF.